These 25 T cell receptor beta chains were sequenced from one sample in a study of OX40 agonist ivuxolimab in advanced cancers. Produced via immunoSEQ multiplex PCR; TCRdb's table is partial and in-frame only. The sample has around 67,000 clones; 70% to 90% are singletons. Sample: CD4+ or CD8+ T cells sorted from blood, taken in a trial of the OX40 agonist ivuxolimab. The receptors were gathered from an adult with an advanced solid tumor such as melanoma, head and neck, liver or kidney cancer.

The CDR3 spells CASSYSMSGGVETQYF. The CDR3 DNA reads TGTGCCAGCAGTTACTCGATGTCAGGGGGCGTAGAGACCCAGTACTTC. V gene TRBV6-5 combines with J gene TRBJ2-5, with TRBD1 matching 8 bases. Per germline, CDR1 MNHEY and CDR2 SVGAGI. The CDR3 length is 16 residues. V dropped 0 bases and J dropped 4; count of bases not matched to a gene: 7.

The rearrangement links TRBV5-1 to TRBJ1-2; D uncertain. Trimming cost V 4 bases and J 0 bases, with 13 bases left between them. The germline gives CDR1 SGHRS, CDR2 YFSETQ. The CDR3 is 15 amino acids. As DNA, the CDR3 is TGCGCCAGCAGCGTAGCCGGGTCCTCTAACTATGGCTACACCTTC. Its translation: CASSVAGSSNYGYTF.

This sequence joins TRBV5-1 and TRBJ2-2; D is unresolved. Per germline, CDR1 SGHRS and CDR2 YFSETQ. The germline V and J ends were trimmed by 0 bases and 6 bases, with 9 bases remaining between them. The CDR3 spans 14 residues. The DNA of the CDR3 is TGCGCCAGCAGCTTGGTAGGTCCCCCCGGGGAGCTGTTTTTT. Protein: CASSLVGPPGELFF.

The chain recombines TRBV12-5 with TRBJ1-1; D gene unclear. The V end was cut by 5 bases, the J end by 4 bases, with 11 bases between. Germline CDR1 and CDR2: LGHNT and FRNRAP. The CDR3 contains 13 residues. The CDR3 loop is CASGGVAGTEAFF. In DNA, the CDR3 is TGTGCTAGTGGTGGGGTGGCGGGCACTGAAGCTTTCTTT.

The chain recombines TRBV28 with TRBJ2-1, with 13 bases identical to TRBD2. The CDR3 covers 16 residues. The germline V gene encodes CDR1 MDHEN and CDR2 SYDVKM. J gave up 9 bases and V 5 bases, and 10 bases lay outside the gene matches. The CDR3: CASSRGLAGTEGEQFF. Written as DNA, the CDR3 is TGTGCCAGCAGTCGGGGACTAGCGGGGACGGAGGGTGAGCAGTTCTTC.

This rearrangement joins TRBV10-1 to TRBJ2-7, with 9 positions matching TRBD1. The V and J ends lost 0 bases and 0 bases, in that order; junction bases with no gene match: 0. Per the germline V gene, CDR1 is WNHNN and CDR2 is SYGVQD (reference sequence). This CDR3 region has 15 residues. For the CDR3, the DNA is TGCGCCAGCAGTGAGTCGGGACAGGGCTCCTACGAGCAGTACTTC. Residues: CASSESGQGSYEQYF.

This chain joins TRBV28 and TRBJ1-4, with D uncertain. CDR3 length: 15 amino acids. CDR1 is MDHEN, CDR2 SYDVKM, per germline. Trimming left V 6 bases short and J 3 bases short, with 14 bases between. In DNA form, the CDR3 reads TGTGCCAGCAGCCGTCCAACAATGGCTAATGAAAAACTGTTTTTT. Protein: CASSRPTMANEKLFF.

This clone was detected only once. V usage is TRBV7-2 and J usage is TRBJ2-5; D is unclear. Germline V lookup: CDR1 SGHTA, CDR2 FQGNSA. This CDR3 spans 13 amino acids. The ends were cut back, 5 bases at V and 5 bases at J, with 12 bases in the middle. DNA of the CDR3: TGTGCCAGCAGCCGAGACCCGGCGGAGACCCAGTACTTC. It yields the protein CASSRDPAETQYF.

The V gene is TRBV28, the J gene TRBJ2-7, with D possibly called TRBD1 or TRBD2 (5 bases each). CDR3 size: 12 residues. V was cut by 3 bases and J by 7 bases, with 10 bases left in between. From germline, CDR1 is MDHEN and CDR2 SYDVKM. For the CDR3, the DNA is TGTGCCAGCAGTTTGAGGGCAGGGGAGCAGTACTTC. Its protein is CASSLRAGEQYF.

V usage is TRBV10-3 and J usage is TRBJ1-5; D may be TRBD1 (5 bases). The CDR3 spans 14 residues. In germline, CDR1 is ENHRY, CDR2 SYGVKD. Trimming took 5 bases from V and 4 from J, leaving 12 bases between them. The CDR3 DNA reads as TGTGCCATCAGTCCCGGGACGAGGAATCAGCCCCAGCATTTT. It translates to CAISPGTRNQPQHF.

This sequence joins TRBV19 and TRBJ2-1, with 8 bases lining up with TRBD1. Germline CDR1 is LNHDA and CDR2 is SQIVND (reference sequence). The junction had 11 bases not matched to a gene; V was cut back by 7 bases and J by 12 bases. The CDR3 contains 13 residues. The CDR3 nucleotides read TGTGCCAGTACCCTCGGGACAGGCAGGAGGCAGTTCTTC. Encoded protein: CASTLGTGRRQFF.

The gene calls are TRBV11-2 and TRBJ2-1, with 7 bases lining up with TRBD2. The germline V gene has CDR1 SGHAT and CDR2 FQNNGV. V was clipped by 2 bases and J by 1 base; unmatched bases: 2. The CDR3 runs to 15 residues. CDR3 in DNA: TGTGCCAGCAGCTTAAGCGGGAAATCCTACAATGAGCAGTTCTTC. Translating gives CASSLSGKSYNEQFF.

The gene calls are TRBV7-9 and TRBJ2-3, with D perhaps matching TRBD2 (5 bases). V shed 5 bases and J shed 1 base, with 10 bases lying between them. Germline V gives CDR1 SEHNR, CDR2 FQNEAQ (reference sequence). CDR3 size: 14 residues. As DNA, the CDR3 is TGTGCCAGCAGCCAAGAGGGAGGCACAGATACGCAGTATTTT. Translated, it gives CASSQEGGTDTQYF.

This sequence joins TRBV9 and TRBJ2-3, with 9 bases that match TRBD2. Per the germline V gene, CDR1 is SGDLS and CDR2 is YYNGEE. The V and J ends lost 3 bases and 1 base, in that order; junction bases with no gene match: 15. This CDR3 is 19 amino acids long. The chain's CDR3 is CASSEGLIAGVDGTDTQYF. DNA for the CDR3: TGTGCCAGCAGCGAGGGGCTGATAGCGGGGGTCGACGGCACAGATACGCAGTATTTT.

This chain's CDR3 is CASSRTGSAGETQYF. The CDR3 DNA follows: TGTGCCAGCAGCCGGACAGGGAGCGCGGGGGAGACCCAGTACTTC. The chain employs TRBV7-3 and TRBJ2-5; TRBD1 matches at 8 bases. The CDR3 has 15 amino acids. The germline V gene encodes CDR1 SGHTA and CDR2 FQGTGA. V was pared by 5 bases and J by 5 bases, with 10 bases of the junction left unmatched.

The J gene is TRBJ2-7, the V gene TRBV7-2, with TRBD2 as a possible D gene (5 bases). V lost 1 base and J 3 bases, leaving 16 bases between the germline ends. Per the germline V gene, CDR1 is SGHTA and CDR2 is FQGNSA. This CDR3 has 16 amino acids. The CDR3 nucleotides read TGTGCCAGCAGCTTAGGTTCCAGCCGAGGGAGCTACGAGCAGTACTTC. Encoded protein: CASSLGSSRGSYEQYF. The variable domain in full, with the rest retrieved from reference TRBV7-2 and TRBJ2-7, is GAGVSQSPSNKVTEKGKDVELRCDPISGHTALYWYRQSLGQGLEFLIYFQGNSAPDKSGLPSDRFSAERTGGSVSTLTIQRTQQEDSAVYLCASSLGSSRGSYEQYFGPGTRLTVT.

The chain joins TRBV7-2 to TRBJ2-2; TRBD2 aligns across 9 bases. Germline V gene data show CDR1 as SGHTA and CDR2 as FQGNSA. The J segment lost 7 bases and the V segment lost 1 base, leaving 4 bases of the junction unmatched. This CDR3 region has 15 residues. CDR3 loop: CASSLVAGVNGELFF. The CDR3 DNA reads TGTGCCAGCAGCTTAGTAGCGGGAGTTAACGGGGAGCTGTTTTTT.

The chain joins TRBV2 to TRBJ1-6, with D uncertain. The CDR3 is 14 residues long. V lost 8 bases, J lost 8 bases, and 16 bases lay in between. The germline V gene has CDR1 SNHLY and CDR2 FYNNEI. The CDR3 DNA sequence: TGTGCCAGCTCCCGGACCCTAAGGGATTCACCCCTCCACTTT. Translating it yields CASSRTLRDSPLHF. The whole variable domain, remainder taken from reference TRBV2 and TRBJ1-6, is EPEVTQTPSHQVTQMGQEVILRCVPISNHLYFYWYRQILGQKVEFLVSFYNNEISEKSEIFDDQFSVERPDGSNFTLKIRSTKLEDSAMYFCASSRTLRDSPLHFGNGTRLTVT.

This clone was detected only once. The chain employs TRBV7-3 and TRBJ1-1; D is unclear. The CDR3 runs 13 residues. CDR1 and CDR2 (germline): SGHTA, FQGTGA. V was shortened by 4 bases and J by 7 bases, with 13 bases between the two germline ends. The CDR3 reads CASSYGSFDEAFF. In DNA form, the CDR3 reads TGTGCCAGCAGCTACGGCTCTTTTGATGAAGCTTTCTTT.

The chain uses TRBV18 and TRBJ1-4; the D gene is possibly TRBD1 (5 bases). V lost 3 bases and J lost 3, with 14 bases in between. The CDR3 is 16 amino acids. Germline V gene sequence: CDR1 KGHSH, CDR2 LQKENI. CDR3 sequence reads: CASSPPRGTPNEKLFF. The CDR3 DNA is TGTGCCAGCTCACCCCCCAGAGGGACCCCTAATGAAAAACTGTTTTTT. The full variable domain, with the rest looked up from reference TRBV18 and TRBJ1-4, is NAGVMQNPRHLVRRRGQEARLRCSPMKGHSHVYWYRQLPEEGLKFMVYLQKENIIDESGMPKERFSAEFPKEGPSILRIQQVVRGDSAAYFCASSPPRGTPNEKLFFGSGTQLSVL.

This clone was observed a few times. The chain has TRBV10-3 and TRBJ2-1; 7 bases are shared with TRBD2. The CDR3 spans 15 residues. The germline gives CDR1 ENHRY, CDR2 SYGVKD. V was clipped by 2 bases and J by 2 bases; unmatched bases: 3. The chain's CDR3 is CAISERSGTYNEQFF. The CDR3 DNA reads as TGTGCCATCAGTGAGAGAAGCGGGACCTACAATGAGCAGTTCTTC.

The CDR3 coding sequence is TGTGCCAGCAGTTTATTATCGGGGGGGGCCTTGGCCCAGCATTTT. It codes for CASSLLSGGALAQHF. This chain joins TRBV28 and TRBJ1-5, with a weak D call TRBD1 (6 bases). In germline, CDR1 is MDHEN, CDR2 SYDVKM. V was shortened by 1 base and J by 11 bases, with 18 bases between the two germline ends. CDR3 length: 15 amino acids.

The rearrangement joins TRBV27 to TRBJ1-1; D remains unclear. V was trimmed by 2 bases and J by 2 bases, leaving 9 bases between them. In germline, CDR1 is MNHEY, CDR2 SMNVEV (reference sequence). The CDR3 loop spans 14 amino acids. CDR3 nucleotide sequence: TGTGCCAGCAGTTTAACGACGGCCAACACTGAAGCTTTCTTT. Translating gives CASSLTTANTEAFF.

The rearrangement uses TRBV19 and TRBJ1-1, with unresolved D. From germline, CDR1 is LNHDA and CDR2 SQIVND (reference sequence). The CDR3 loop spans 13 amino acids. Trimming left V 0 bases short and J 4 bases short, with 6 bases between. In DNA form, the CDR3 reads TGTGCCAGTAGTATAGATCGGGTCACTGAAGCTTTCTTT. This codes for CASSIDRVTEAFF.

The chain has TRBV7-2 and TRBJ1-1, with D possibly TRBD1 on 5 matching bases. Germline CDR1 and CDR2: SGHTA and FQGNSA. This CDR3 spans 14 amino acids. The germline V and J ends were trimmed by 4 bases and 0 bases, with 9 bases remaining between them. CDR3 in DNA: TGTGCCAGCAGCTATCAGGGCATGAACACTGAAGCTTTCTTT. This codes for CASSYQGMNTEAFF.